This passage covers 18 T cell receptor beta chains from one sample sequenced in a study of blood T cell repertoires in COVID-19. Libraries were prepared by immunoSEQ multiplex PCR; TCRdb keeps only in-frame clonotypes and omits some of them. Here the sample spans about 330,000 clones, almost 85% being singletons. Sample: peripheral blood. The receptor source for this set is a human donor in a cohort sampled during active COVID-19.

J is TRBJ2-7 and V is TRBV20-1; TRBD2 matches at 12 bases. V was clipped by 3 bases and J by 4 bases; unmatched bases: 13. Germline CDR1 DFQATT, CDR2 SNEGSKA (reference sequence). The CDR3 consists of 17 residues. The CDR3 reads CSASAGLAGIAGYEQYF. Here the CDR3 DNA reads TGCAGTGCTAGTGCAGGACTAGCGGGAATCGCGGGATACGAGCAGTACTTC.

The chain uses TRBV19 and TRBJ1-5, with D perhaps TRBD1 (6 bases). CDR1 and CDR2 (germline): LNHDA, SQIVND (reference sequence). The CDR3 covers 15 residues. V shed 7 bases and J shed 3 bases, with 16 bases lying between them. DNA of the CDR3: TGTGCCAGTACCAAAGGCGGGGGCCTCAATCAGCCCCAGCATTTT. Its protein is CASTKGGGLNQPQHF.

For this clone: The sample holds other DNA sequences that translate to the same CDR3. The rearrangement links TRBV9 to TRBJ1-1; TRBD1 matches at 11 bases. The CDR3 is 14 residues long. Germline lookup yields CDR1 SGDLS and CDR2 YYNGEE. Losses at the gene ends were 4 bases for V and 6 bases for J; bases not matched to a gene: 5. The CDR3 DNA reads as TGTGCCAGCAGCCCAGGACAGGGGGCGGCTGAAGCTTTCTTT. It yields the protein CASSPGQGAAEAFF.

A remark on this clone: Within the sample, other DNA sequences also encode this same CDR3. The DNA for the CDR3 is TGTGCCTGGAGCCCCGGGACAGGGGCGTACGAGCAGTACTTC. It specifies CAWSPGTGAYEQYF. The chain joins TRBV30 to TRBJ2-7; 10 nucleotides align to TRBD1. CDR1 and CDR2 (germline): GTSNPN, SVGIG (reference sequence). This CDR3 has 14 amino acids. The V and J ends lost 3 bases and 4 bases, in that order; junction bases with no gene match: 6. The whole variable domain, filled in from reference TRBV30 and TRBJ2-7, reads SQTIHQWPATLVQPVGSPLSLECTVEGTSNPNLYWYRQAAGRGLQLLFYSVGIGQISSEVPQNLSASRPQDRQFILSSKKLLLSDSGFYLCAWSPGTGAYEQYFGPGTRLTVT.

The CDR3 spells CASSWFGGTEAFF. CDR3 bases: TGTGCCAGCAGTTGGTTCGGAGGCACTGAAGCTTTCTTT. This chain uses TRBV6-5 with TRBJ1-1; D unclear. V lost 4 bases to trimming and J lost 4 bases, with 10 bases between them. Germline lookup yields CDR1 MNHEY and CDR2 SVGAGI. The CDR3 consists of 13 residues.

This chain links TRBV5-1 with TRBJ2-2; 7 bases are a match to TRBD1. The CDR3 has 15 amino acids. Germline lookup yields CDR1 SGHRS and CDR2 YFSETQ. Germline trimming cut 6 bases from V and 5 bases from J; bases unmatched to any gene: 10. CDR3 sequence (DNA): TGCGCCAGCAAAGATTTGGGACAGACGACCGGGGAGCTGTTTTTT. It codes for CASKDLGQTTGELFF.

As regards this clone: No conserved phenylalanine or tryptophan is present at the end of the CDR3, so a read error is the likely explanation. The DNA is omitted, as the CDR3 cannot be located on it reliably, and the CDR3 follows TCRdb's listing. J is TRBJ1-1 and V is TRBV29-1. Germline CDR1 and CDR2: SQVTM and ANQGSEA. The CDR3 contains 8 residues when both ends are counted. The CDR3 sequence is CSVDMGSL.

The chain couples TRBV4-1 to TRBJ2-1; no definite D call. The CDR3 sequence is 18 residues long. The V gene lost 0 bases and the J gene lost 0 bases, with 15 bases spanning the gap. Germline V gene sequence: CDR1 MGHRA, CDR2 YSYEKL. This CDR3 is CASSQEVSVGSSYNEQFF. CDR3 DNA: TGCGCCAGCAGCCAAGAGGTCAGCGTAGGAAGCTCCTACAATGAGCAGTTCTTC.

The rearrangement uses TRBV18 and TRBJ2-2, with 9 bases fitting TRBD1. Trimming removed 4 bases from V and 5 bases from J; junction bases left unmatched: 5. CDR3 length: 15 residues. Germline assignment: CDR1 KGHSH and CDR2 LQKENI. The CDR3 DNA is TGTGCCAGCTCACTGGACAGGGGTGGAACCGGGGAGCTGTTTTTT. Translation: CASSLDRGGTGELFF.

V usage is TRBV10-3 and J usage is TRBJ1-4; D might be TRBD1 (6 bases). Germline loops: CDR1 ENHRY, CDR2 SYGVKD. Trimming pared 6 bases from V and 0 bases from J, leaving 11 bases between. This CDR3 spans 15 amino acids. The CDR3 region has the DNA TGTGCCATCAGATCCAGACAGGCAACTAATGAAAAACTGTTTTTT. Translated: CAIRSRQATNEKLFF.

The chain joins TRBV5-4 to TRBJ2-1; TRBD1 aligns across 7 bases. Germline CDR1 reads SGHNT; CDR2 reads YYREEE (reference sequence). J gave up 0 bases and V 2 bases, and 5 bases lay outside the gene matches. The CDR3 runs 16 residues. The CDR3 loop reads CASSFEGDSSYNEQFF. CDR3 nucleotides: TGTGCCAGCAGCTTTGAGGGGGACAGCTCCTACAATGAGCAGTTCTTC.

CDR3 sequence reads: CASSPSDRGYTGELFF. CDR3 bases: TGTGCCAGTAGTCCATCCGACAGGGGGTACACCGGGGAGCTGTTTTTT. This chain uses TRBV19 with TRBJ2-2, with TRBD1 matching over 9 bases. Germline assignment: CDR1 LNHDA and CDR2 SQIVND (reference sequence). V lost 5 bases to trimming and J lost 3 bases; unmatched junction nucleotides: 7. This CDR3 is 16 amino acids long.

This clone was seen a single time. The chain recombines TRBV3-1 (or the pseudogene TRBV3-2) with TRBJ1-4; weak D call: TRBD1 (5 bases). CDR1 is LGHDT, CDR2 YNNKEL, per germline (reference sequence). V was shortened by 0 bases and J by 11 bases, with 16 bases between the two germline ends. The CDR3 sequence is 15 residues long. In DNA, the CDR3 is TGTGCCAGCAGCCAAGATTTAGTAGGGGCGCGGAAACTGTTTTTT. It encodes CASSQDLVGARKLFF.

This clone has a count of ten or more. The CDR3 is CASSQDSGGARTDTQYF. CDR3 bases: TGTGCCAGCAGCCAAGATAGCGGGGGGGCAAGGACAGATACGCAGTATTTT. The gene calls are TRBV4-2 and TRBJ2-3, with 11 bases fitting TRBD2. CDR1 is LGHNA and CDR2 is YNFKEQ in the germline V gene. Trimming took 0 bases from V and 3 from J; bases not matched to a gene: 5. This CDR3 has 17 amino acids.

The rearrangement joins TRBV2 to TRBJ2-7, with a tentative D call TRBD2 (5 bases). The V gene lost 4 bases and the J gene lost 5 bases, with 15 bases spanning the gap. CDR1 is SNHLY and CDR2 is FYNNEI in the germline V gene. The CDR3 runs to 14 residues. The CDR3 DNA sequence: TGTGCCAGCAGTGTGCCGGGGTACATCCACGAGCAGTACTTC. This encodes CASSVPGYIHEQYF.

Only one count was recorded for this clone. This chain connects TRBV30 to TRBJ1-2; TRBD1 aligns across 11 bases. The V segment lost 3 bases and the J segment 8 bases; nucleotides outside the gene matches: 8. Germline V gene sequence: CDR1 GTSNPN, CDR2 SVGIG (reference sequence). The CDR3 is made up of 14 amino acids. CDR3 in amino acids: CAWRRVGQGGGYTF. The CDR3 DNA is TGTGCCTGGAGAAGAGTGGGACAGGGGGGCGGCTACACCTTC.

This clone was detected once. The chain recombines TRBV10-1 with TRBJ2-1; 7 bases align to TRBD2. Germline CDR1 is WNHNN and CDR2 is SYGVQD (reference sequence). There are 15 residues in the CDR3. V lost 5 bases, J lost 6 bases, and 10 bases stayed unmatched. The CDR3 DNA sequence: TGCGCCAGCAGTCTTACAAGGACTAGTCCCAATGAGCAGTTCTTC. Encoded protein: CASSLTRTSPNEQFF.

The genes are TRBV5-1 and TRBJ1-6; TRBD1 aligns across 7 bases. V shed 4 bases and J 5 bases; nucleotides not matched to a gene: 12. Germline values: CDR1 SGHRS, CDR2 YFSETQ. CDR3 length: 17 amino acids. CDR3 coding DNA: TGCGCCAGCAGCCCAGCCCTGACAGGGTTCCATAATTCACCCCTCCACTTT. It codes for CASSPALTGFHNSPLHF.